The 3 T cell receptor beta chains below all came from one sample that was sequenced in a study of shared clonotypes between healthy human individuals. Some clones are missing from TCRdb's copy, which holds only in-frame ones; the method was immunoSEQ multiplex PCR. The profile shows more than 850,000 clones, 78% of them singletons. Sequencing used memory CD4+ T cells from PBMCs. Stated subset: CD45RA-negative fraction. These receptors were obtained from a man between 18 and 29 years old in good health. Some clones in this sample may be carry-over from other donors' samples.

This chain links TRBV28 with TRBJ1-4, with 7 bases fitting TRBD1. Germline V gene lookup returns CDR1 MDHEN and CDR2 SYDVKM. The CDR3 runs 14 residues. With V trimmed by 5 bases and J by 5 bases, 5 bases remained unmatched. This CDR3 reads CASSRQGTNEKLFF. The DNA for the CDR3 is TGTGCCAGCAGTAGACAGGGAACAAATGAAAAACTGTTTTTT.

The genes are TRBV6-6 and TRBJ1-5; D uncertain. Looked up from germline, CDR1 is MNHNY and CDR2 is SVGAGI (reference sequence). Trimming shortened V by 8 bases and J by 0 bases, and 11 bases separated the two germline ends. CDR3 length: 14 residues. This CDR3 is CASRTEVSNQPQHF. In nucleotides, the CDR3 is TGTGCCAGCCGGACCGAGGTTAGCAATCAGCCCCAGCATTTT.

The V and J genes are TRBV7-2 and TRBJ1-5, with 7 positions matching TRBD1. The CDR3 runs 14 residues. Per germline, CDR1 SGHTA and CDR2 FQGNSA. V lost 5 bases and J lost 7; bases outside the gene matches: 8. In DNA form, the CDR3 reads TGTGCCAGCAGCCCGCGAACAGGGGACCAGCCCCAGCATTTT. Protein: CASSPRTGDQPQHF. Supplemented by reference TRBV7-2 and TRBJ1-5, the full variable domain reads GAGVSQSPSNKVTEKGKDVELRCDPISGHTALYWYRQSLGQGLEFLIYFQGNSAPDKSGLPSDRFSAERTGGSVSTLTIQRTQQEDSAVYLCASSPRTGDQPQHFGDGTRLSIL.